The source of this T cell receptor (beta chain) is a study of cytotoxic CD8 clonotypes in ibrutinib-treated CLL. Study findings and constraints: Researchers report that baseline clonality outpaced age-matched healthy donors and tracked circulating CD8+ T-cell counts. Clonality grew at ibrutinib response; at progression, it decreased back toward baseline. Public clonotypes proved infrequent, and on treatment they shrank or remained steady.

This clone was recorded a few times. Antigen: not known. V was pared by 3 bases and J by 4 bases, with 6 bases of the junction left unmatched. Per the germline V gene, CDR1 is KGHSH and CDR2 is LQKENI. The CDR3 spans 15 residues. Clones were sequenced by immunoSEQ multiplex PCR, and TCRdb holds only the in-frame ones, with some missing. The table records 200,000 to 250,000 clones, 60% to 75% of them present only once. The source of about 2 micrograms of genomic DNA for TCR beta libraries was cryopreserved PBMCs. The rearrangement links TRBV18 to TRBJ2-1; 7 bases are a match to TRBD2. The clonotype comes from a human donor with chronic lymphocytic leukemia. The material was PBMCs, obtained after 24 months of ibrutinib treatment. The DNA for the CDR3 is TGTGCCAGCTCACCTGGACTAGAGTCATACAATGAGCAGTTCTTC. As protein: CASSPGLESYNEQFF.